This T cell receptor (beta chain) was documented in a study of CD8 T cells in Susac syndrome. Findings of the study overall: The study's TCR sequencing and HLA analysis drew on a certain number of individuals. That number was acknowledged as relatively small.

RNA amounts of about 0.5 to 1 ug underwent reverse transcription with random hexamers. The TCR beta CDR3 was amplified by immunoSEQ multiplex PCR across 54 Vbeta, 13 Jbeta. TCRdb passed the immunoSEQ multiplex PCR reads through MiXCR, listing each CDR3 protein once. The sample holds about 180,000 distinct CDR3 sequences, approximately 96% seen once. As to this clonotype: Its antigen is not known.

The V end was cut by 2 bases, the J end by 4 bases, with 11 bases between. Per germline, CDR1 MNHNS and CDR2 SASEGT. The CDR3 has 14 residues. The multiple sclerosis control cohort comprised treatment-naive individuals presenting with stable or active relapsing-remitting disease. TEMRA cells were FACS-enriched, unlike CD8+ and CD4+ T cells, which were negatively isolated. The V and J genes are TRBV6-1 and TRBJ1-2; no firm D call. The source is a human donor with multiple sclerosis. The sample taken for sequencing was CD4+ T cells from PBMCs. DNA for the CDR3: TGTGCCAGCAGTGAATTGAGGAGCAGCTATGGCTACACCTTC. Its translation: CASSELRSSYGYTF.